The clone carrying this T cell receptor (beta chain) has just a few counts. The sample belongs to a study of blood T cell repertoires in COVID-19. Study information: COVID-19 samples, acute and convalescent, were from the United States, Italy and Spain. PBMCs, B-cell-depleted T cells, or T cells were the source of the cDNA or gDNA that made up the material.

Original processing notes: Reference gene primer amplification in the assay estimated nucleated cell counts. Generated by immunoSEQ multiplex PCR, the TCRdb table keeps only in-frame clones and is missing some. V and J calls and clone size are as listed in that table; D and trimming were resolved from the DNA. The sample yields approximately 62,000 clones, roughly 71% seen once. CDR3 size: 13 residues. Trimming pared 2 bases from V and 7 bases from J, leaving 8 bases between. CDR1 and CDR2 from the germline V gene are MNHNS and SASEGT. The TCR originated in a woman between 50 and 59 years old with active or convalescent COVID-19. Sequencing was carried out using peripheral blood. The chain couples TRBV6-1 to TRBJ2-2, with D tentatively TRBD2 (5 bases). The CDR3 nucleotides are TGTGCCAGCAGTGAATACGAGGGCGGGGAGCTGTTTTTT. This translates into CASSEYEGGELFF.